Sequencing of this TCR beta chain was carried out in a study of cytomegalovirus exposure and HLA in healthy donors. The PCR used 60 Vbeta and 13 Jbeta primers. TCRdb's copy holds only in-frame clones and misses some; the assay was immunoSEQ multiplex PCR. The sample lists some 100,000 clones, just under 70% seen once, with roughly 16% in the top ten. Broader study findings: Indistinguishability led to the exclusion of some V segments, TRBV6-2 and TRBV6-3 included. The authors later linked a missense DCLRE1C variant to TCR beta V- and J-gene trimming. The study listed 164 cytomegalovirus-associated TCR beta chains.

About this clone itself: As yet, its antigen is unknown.

This CDR3 contains 15 residues. The trim removed 4 bases at V and 3 bases at J, leaving 5 bases unmatched. Germline CDR1 MGHRA, CDR2 YSYEKL. The rearrangement uses TRBV4-1 and TRBJ1-5; 8 positions match TRBD1. Material for sequencing was PBMCs. This clonotype originated in a woman aged 50 to 60 in good health and CMV-seropositive. The chain's CDR3 is CASSPGQAHNQPQHF. The CDR3 DNA reads TGCGCCAGCAGCCCGGGACAGGCTCACAATCAGCCCCAGCATTTT.